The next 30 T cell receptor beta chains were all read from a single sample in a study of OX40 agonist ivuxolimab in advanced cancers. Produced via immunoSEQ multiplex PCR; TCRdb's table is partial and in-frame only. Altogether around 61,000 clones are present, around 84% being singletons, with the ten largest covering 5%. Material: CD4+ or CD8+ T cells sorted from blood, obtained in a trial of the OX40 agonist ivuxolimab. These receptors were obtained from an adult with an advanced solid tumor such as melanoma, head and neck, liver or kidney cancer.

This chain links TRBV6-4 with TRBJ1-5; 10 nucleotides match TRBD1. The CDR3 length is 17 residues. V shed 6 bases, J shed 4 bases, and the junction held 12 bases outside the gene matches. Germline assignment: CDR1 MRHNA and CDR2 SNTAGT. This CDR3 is CASRALRDRGRNQPQHF. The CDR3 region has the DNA TGTGCCAGCAGAGCTTTACGAGACAGGGGGCGAAATCAGCCCCAGCATTTT.

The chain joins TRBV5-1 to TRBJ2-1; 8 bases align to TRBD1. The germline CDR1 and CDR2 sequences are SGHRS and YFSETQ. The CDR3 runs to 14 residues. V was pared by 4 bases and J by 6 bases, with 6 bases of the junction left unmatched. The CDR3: CASSKDRDGNEQFF. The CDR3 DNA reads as TGCGCCAGCAGCAAGGACAGGGACGGCAATGAGCAGTTCTTC.

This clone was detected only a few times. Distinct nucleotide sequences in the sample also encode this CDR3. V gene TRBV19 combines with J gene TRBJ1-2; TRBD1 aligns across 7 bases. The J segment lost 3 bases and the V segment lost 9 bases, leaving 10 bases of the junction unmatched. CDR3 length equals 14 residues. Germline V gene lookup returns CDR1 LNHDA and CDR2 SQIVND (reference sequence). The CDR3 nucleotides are TGTGCCAGCCAACCCCTGGACAGGTACTATGGCTACACCTTC. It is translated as CASQPLDRYYGYTF. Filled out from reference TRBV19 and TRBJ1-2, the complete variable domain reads DGGITQSPKYLFRKEGQNVTLSCEQNLNHDAMYWYRQDPGQGLRLIYYSQIVNDFQKGDIAEGYSVSREKKESFPLTVTSAQKNPTAFYLCASQPLDRYYGYTFGSGTRLTVV.

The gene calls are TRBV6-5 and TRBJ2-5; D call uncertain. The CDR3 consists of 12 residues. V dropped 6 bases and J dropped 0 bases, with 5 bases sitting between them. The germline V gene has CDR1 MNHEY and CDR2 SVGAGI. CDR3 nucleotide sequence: TGTGCCAGCAGCCCGTACCAAGAGACCCAGTACTTC. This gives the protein CASSPYQETQYF.

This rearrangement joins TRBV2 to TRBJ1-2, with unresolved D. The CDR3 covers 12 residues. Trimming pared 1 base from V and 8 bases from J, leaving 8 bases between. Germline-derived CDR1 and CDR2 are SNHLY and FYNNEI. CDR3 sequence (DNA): TGTGCCAGCAGTGAAGGTCAGGAGGGCTACACCTTC. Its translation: CASSEGQEGYTF.

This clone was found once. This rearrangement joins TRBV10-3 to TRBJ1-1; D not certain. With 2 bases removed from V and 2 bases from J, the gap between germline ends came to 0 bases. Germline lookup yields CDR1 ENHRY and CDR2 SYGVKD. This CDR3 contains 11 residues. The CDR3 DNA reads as TGTGCCATCAGTGAGAACACTGAAGCTTTCTTT. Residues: CAISENTEAFF.

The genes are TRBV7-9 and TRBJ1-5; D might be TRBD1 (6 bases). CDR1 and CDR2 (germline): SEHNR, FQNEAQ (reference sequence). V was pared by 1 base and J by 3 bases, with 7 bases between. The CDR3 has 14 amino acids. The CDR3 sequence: CASSLDRDNQPQHF. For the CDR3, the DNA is TGTGCCAGCAGCTTAGACAGGGACAATCAGCCCCAGCATTTT.

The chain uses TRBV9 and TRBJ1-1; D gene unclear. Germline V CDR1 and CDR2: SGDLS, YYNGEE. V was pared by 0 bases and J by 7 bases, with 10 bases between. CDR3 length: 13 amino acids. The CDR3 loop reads CASSVGLSGEAFF. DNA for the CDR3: TGTGCCAGCAGCGTAGGTCTCTCCGGTGAAGCTTTCTTT.

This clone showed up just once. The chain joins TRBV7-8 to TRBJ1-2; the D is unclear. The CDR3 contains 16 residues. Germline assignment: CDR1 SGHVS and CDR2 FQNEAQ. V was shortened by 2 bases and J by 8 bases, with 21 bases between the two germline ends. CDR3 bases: TGTGCCAGCAGCTTAAACGGCCCGAGTGACCGCGGAGGCTACACCTTC. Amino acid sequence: CASSLNGPSDRGGYTF.

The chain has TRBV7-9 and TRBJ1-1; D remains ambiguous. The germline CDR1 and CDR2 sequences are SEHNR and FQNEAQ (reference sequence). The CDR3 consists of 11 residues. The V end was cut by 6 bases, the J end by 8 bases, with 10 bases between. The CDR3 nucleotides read TGTGCCAGCAGTCAAGGATCCGAAGCTTTCTTT. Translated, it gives CASSQGSEAFF.

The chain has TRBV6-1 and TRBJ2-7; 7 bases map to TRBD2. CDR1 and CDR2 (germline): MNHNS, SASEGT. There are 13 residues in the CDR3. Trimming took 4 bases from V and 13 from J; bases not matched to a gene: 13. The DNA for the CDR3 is TGTGCCAGCAGTGTCATCGCTTGGCGGGAGAGCTACTTC. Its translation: CASSVIAWRESYF.

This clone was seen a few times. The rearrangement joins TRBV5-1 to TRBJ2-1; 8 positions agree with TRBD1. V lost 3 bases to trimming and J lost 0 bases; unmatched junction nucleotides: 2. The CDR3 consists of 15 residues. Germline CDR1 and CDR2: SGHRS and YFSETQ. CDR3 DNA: TGCGCCAGCAGCTCACAGGGGGGCTCCTACAATGAGCAGTTCTTC. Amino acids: CASSSQGGSYNEQFF.

CDR3 region: CAWKRGAGTEAFF. In nucleotides, the CDR3 is TGTGCCTGGAAGCGGGGGGCAGGGACTGAAGCTTTCTTT. The chain employs TRBV30 and TRBJ1-1; a weak D match, TRBD1 (6 bases). Per germline, CDR1 GTSNPN and CDR2 SVGIG (reference sequence). With 4 bases removed from V and 5 bases from J, the gap between germline ends came to 14 bases. The CDR3 spans 13 residues.

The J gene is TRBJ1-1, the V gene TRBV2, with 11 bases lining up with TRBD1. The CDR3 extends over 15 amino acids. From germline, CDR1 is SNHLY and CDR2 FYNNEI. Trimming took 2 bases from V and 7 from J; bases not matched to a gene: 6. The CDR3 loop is CASSEMGQGVGEAFF. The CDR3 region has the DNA TGTGCCAGCAGTGAAATGGGACAGGGGGTGGGTGAAGCTTTCTTT. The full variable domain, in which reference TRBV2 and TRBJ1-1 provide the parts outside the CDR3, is EPEVTQTPSHQVTQMGQEVILRCVPISNHLYFYWYRQILGQKVEFLVSFYNNEISEKSEIFDDQFSVERPDGSNFTLKIRSTKLEDSAMYFCASSEMGQGVGEAFFGQGTRLTVV.

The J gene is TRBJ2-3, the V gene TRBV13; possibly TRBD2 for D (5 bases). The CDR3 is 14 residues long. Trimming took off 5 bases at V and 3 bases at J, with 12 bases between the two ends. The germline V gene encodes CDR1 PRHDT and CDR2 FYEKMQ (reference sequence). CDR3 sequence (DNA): TGTGCCAGCAGCCTAACTAGTCTGACAGATACGCAGTATTTT. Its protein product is CASSLTSLTDTQYF. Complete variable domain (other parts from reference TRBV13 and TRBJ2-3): AAGVIQSPRHLIKEKRETATLKCYPIPRHDTVYWYQQGPGQDPQFLISFYEKMQSDKGSIPDRFSAQQFSDYHSELNMSSLELGDSALYFCASSLTSLTDTQYFGPGTRLTVL.

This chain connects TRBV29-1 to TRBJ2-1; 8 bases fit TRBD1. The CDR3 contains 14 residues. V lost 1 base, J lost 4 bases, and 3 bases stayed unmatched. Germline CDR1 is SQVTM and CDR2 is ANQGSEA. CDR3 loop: CSVEGDRNYNEQFF. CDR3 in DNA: TGCAGCGTTGAAGGGGACAGGAATTACAATGAGCAGTTCTTC.

CDR3 bases: TGTGCCAGTAGCGTGGATGGAGCGGGAGTAAACACCGGGGAGCTGTTTTTT. This sequence encodes CASSVDGAGVNTGELFF. The gene calls are TRBV19 and TRBJ2-2; 8 bases align to TRBD2. CDR1 and CDR2 from the germline V gene are LNHDA and SQIVND (reference sequence). Trimming cost V 6 bases and J 2 bases; bases outside gene matches: 11. CDR3 length: 17 amino acids.

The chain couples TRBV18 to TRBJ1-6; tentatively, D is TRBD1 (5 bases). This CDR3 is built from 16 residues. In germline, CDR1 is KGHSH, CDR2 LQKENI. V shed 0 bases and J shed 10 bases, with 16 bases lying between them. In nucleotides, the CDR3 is TGTGCCAGCTCACCACCGCCACAGGCTCCGCGCTCACCCCTCCACTTT. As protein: CASSPPPQAPRSPLHF.

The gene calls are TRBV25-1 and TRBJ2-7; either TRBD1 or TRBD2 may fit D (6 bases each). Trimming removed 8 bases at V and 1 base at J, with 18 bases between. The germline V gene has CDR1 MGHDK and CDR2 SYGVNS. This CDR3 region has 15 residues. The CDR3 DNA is TGTGCCAGCGGGGGGACCGAGGGGGGATCCTACGAGCAGTACTTC. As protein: CASGGTEGGSYEQYF.

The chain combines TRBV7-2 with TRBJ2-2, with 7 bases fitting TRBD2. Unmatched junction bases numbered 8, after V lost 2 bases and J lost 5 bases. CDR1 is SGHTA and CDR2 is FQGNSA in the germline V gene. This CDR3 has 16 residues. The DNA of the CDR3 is TGTGCCAGCAGCTTAATTGGGCTAGCGGTGACCGGGGAGCTGTTTTTT. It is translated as CASSLIGLAVTGELFF.

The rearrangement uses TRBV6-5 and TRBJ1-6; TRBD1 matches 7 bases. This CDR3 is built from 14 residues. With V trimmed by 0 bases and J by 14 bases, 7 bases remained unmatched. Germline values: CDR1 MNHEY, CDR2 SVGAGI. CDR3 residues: CASSYSSKGTALHF. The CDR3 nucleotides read TGTGCCAGCAGTTACTCGTCAAAGGGGACAGCCCTCCACTTT.

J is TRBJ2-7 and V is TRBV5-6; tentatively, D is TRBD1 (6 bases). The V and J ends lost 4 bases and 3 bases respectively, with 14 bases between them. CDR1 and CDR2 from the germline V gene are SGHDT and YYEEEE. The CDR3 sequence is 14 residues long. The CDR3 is CASSLRDMIYEQYF. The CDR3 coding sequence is TGTGCCAGCAGCCTCCGGGACATGATCTACGAGCAGTACTTC.

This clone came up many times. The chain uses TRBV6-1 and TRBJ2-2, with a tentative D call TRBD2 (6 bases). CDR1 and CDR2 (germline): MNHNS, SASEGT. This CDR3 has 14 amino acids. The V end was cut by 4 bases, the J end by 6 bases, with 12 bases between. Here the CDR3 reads CASSGGLEAGELFF. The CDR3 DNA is TGTGCCAGCAGTGGGGGACTGGAGGCCGGGGAGCTGTTTTTT.

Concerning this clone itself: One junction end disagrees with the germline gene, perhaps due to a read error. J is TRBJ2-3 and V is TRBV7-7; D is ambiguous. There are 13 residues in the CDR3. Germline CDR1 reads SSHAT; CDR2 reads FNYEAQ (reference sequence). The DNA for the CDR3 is TGTGCTAGCAGCCGACTCTCGCCAGATACGCAGTATTTT. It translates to CASSRLSPDTQYF.

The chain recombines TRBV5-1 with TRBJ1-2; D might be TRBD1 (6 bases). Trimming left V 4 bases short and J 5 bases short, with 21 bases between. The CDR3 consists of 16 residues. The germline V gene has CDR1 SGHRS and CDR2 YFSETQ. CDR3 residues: CASSIGQTPPLYGYTF. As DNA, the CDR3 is TGCGCCAGCAGCATCGGACAGACTCCCCCACTTTATGGCTACACCTTC.

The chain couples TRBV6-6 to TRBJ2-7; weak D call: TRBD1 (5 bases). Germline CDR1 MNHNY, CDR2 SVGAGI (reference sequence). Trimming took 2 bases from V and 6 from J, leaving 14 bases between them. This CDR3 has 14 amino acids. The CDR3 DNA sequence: TGTGCCAGCAGTTACAATACAGGTGGGGCCGAGCAGTACTTC. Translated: CASSYNTGGAEQYF.

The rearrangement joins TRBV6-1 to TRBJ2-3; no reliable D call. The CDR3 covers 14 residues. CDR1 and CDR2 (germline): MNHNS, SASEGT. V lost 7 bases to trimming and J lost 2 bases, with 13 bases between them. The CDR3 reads CASTLGGFTDTQYF. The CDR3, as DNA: TGTGCCAGCACCCTGGGCGGATTCACAGATACGCAGTATTTT.

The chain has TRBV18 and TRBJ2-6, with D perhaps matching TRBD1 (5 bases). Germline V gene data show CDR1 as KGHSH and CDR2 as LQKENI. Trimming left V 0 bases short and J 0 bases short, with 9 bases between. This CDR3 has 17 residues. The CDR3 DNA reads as TGTGCCAGCTCACCACCACGTGGGGCCTCTGGGGCCAACGTCCTGACTTTC. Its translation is CASSPPRGASGANVLTF. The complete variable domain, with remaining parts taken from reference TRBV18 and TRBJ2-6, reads NAGVMQNPRHLVRRRGQEARLRCSPMKGHSHVYWYRQLPEEGLKFMVYLQKENIIDESGMPKERFSAEFPKEGPSILRIQQVVRGDSAAYFCASSPPRGASGANVLTFGAGSRLTVL.

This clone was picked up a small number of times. CDR3 residues: CASSGVGVLDTQYF. The CDR3, as DNA: TGTGCCAGCAGTGGGGTGGGGGTGTTAGATACGCAGTATTTT. The rearrangement links TRBV25-1 to TRBJ2-3; D possibly matches TRBD1 or TRBD2 (5 bases each). The CDR3 totals 14 residues. V was trimmed by 4 bases and J by 5 bases, leaving 13 bases between them. Per germline, CDR1 MGHDK and CDR2 SYGVNS.

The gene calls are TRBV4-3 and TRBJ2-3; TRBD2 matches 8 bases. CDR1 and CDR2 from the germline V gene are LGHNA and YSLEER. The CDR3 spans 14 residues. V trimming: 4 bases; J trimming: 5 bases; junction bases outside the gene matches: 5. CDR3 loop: CASSRAGVGDTQYF. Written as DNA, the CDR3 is TGCGCCAGCAGCCGAGCGGGAGTTGGAGATACGCAGTATTTT.